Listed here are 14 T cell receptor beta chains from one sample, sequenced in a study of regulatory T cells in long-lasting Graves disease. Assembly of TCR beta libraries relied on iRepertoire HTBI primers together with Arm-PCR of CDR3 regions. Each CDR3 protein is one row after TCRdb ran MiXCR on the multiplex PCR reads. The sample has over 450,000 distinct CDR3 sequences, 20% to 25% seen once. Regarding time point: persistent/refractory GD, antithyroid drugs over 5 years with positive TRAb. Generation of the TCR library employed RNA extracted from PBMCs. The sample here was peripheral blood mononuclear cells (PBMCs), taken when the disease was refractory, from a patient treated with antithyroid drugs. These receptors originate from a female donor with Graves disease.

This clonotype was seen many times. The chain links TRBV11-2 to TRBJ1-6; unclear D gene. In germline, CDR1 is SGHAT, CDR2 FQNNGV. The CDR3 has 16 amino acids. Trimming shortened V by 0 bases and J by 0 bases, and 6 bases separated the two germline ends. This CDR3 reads CASSLEGSSYNSPLHF. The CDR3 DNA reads TGTGCCAGCAGCTTAGAGGGGAGCTCCTATAATTCACCCCTCCACTTT.

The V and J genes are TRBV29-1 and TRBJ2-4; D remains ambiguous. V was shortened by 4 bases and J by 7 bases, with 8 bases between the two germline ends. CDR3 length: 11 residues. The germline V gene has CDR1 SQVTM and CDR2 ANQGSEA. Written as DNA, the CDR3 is TGCAGCGTTGGTGCGGCTAACATTCAGTACTTC. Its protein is CSVGAANIQYF. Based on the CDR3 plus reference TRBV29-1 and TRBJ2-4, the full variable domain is SAVISQKPSRDICQRGTSLTIQCQVDSQVTMMFWYRQQPGQSLTLIATANQGSEATYESGFVIDKFPISRPNLTFSTLTVSNMSPEDSSIYLCSVGAANIQYFGAGTRLSVL.

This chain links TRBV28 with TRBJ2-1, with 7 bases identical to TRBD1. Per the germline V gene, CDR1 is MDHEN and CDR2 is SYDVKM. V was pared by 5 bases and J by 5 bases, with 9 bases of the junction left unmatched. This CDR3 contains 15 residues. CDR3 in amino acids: CASSNSGTDNNEQFF. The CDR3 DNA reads TGTGCCAGCAGTAACTCCGGGACAGACAACAATGAGCAGTTCTTC.

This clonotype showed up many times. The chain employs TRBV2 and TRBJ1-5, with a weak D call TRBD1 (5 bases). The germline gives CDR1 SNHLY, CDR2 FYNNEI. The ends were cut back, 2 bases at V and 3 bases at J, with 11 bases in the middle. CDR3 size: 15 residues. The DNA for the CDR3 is TGTGCCAGCAGTGAACAGGGTGTGACCAATCAGCCCCAGCATTTT. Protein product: CASSEQGVTNQPQHF.

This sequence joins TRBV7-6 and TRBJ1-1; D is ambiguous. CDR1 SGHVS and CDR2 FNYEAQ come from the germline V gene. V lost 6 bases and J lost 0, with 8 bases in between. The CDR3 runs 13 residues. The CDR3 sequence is CASREFLNTEAFF. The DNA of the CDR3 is TGTGCCAGCAGAGAATTCTTGAACACTGAAGCTTTCTTT.

The CDR3 is CASSLPVRIRETQYF. The CDR3 region has the DNA TGTGCCAGCAGCTTACCCGTGAGGATACGGGAGACCCAGTACTTC. V is TRBV7-9 and J is TRBJ2-5; the D is unclear. V was clipped by 2 bases and J by 5 bases, with 15 bases between them. The CDR3 sequence is 15 residues long. Germline V gene data show CDR1 as SEHNR and CDR2 as FQNEAQ (reference sequence).

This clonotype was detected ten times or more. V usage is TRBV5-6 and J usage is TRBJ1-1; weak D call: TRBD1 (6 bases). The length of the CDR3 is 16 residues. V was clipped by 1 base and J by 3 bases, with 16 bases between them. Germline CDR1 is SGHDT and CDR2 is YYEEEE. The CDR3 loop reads CASSLQIITGYTEAFF. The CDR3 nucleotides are TGTGCCAGCAGCTTGCAGATAATAACAGGGTACACTGAAGCTTTCTTT.

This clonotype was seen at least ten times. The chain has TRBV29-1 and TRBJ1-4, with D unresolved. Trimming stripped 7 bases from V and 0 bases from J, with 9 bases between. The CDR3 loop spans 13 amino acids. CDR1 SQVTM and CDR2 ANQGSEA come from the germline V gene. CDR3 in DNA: TGCAGCGCTCTAGATCCAACTAATGAAAAACTGTTTTTT. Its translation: CSALDPTNEKLFF.

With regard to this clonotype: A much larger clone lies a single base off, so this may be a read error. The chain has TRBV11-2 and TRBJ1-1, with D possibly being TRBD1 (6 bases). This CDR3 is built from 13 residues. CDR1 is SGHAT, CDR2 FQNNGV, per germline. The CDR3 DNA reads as TGTGCCAGCAGCTTCTACAGGGTATCTGAAGCTTCCTTT. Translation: CASSFYRVSEASF.

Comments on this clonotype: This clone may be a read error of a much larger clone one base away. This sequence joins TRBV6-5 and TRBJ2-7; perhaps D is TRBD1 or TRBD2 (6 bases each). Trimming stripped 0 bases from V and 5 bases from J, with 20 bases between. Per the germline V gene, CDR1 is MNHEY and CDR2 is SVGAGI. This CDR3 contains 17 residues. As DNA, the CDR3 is TGTGCCAGCAGTTACTCCTCTGGGGGCGGGGAGTCCAACGAGCAGTACTTC. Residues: CASSYSSGGGESNEQYF.

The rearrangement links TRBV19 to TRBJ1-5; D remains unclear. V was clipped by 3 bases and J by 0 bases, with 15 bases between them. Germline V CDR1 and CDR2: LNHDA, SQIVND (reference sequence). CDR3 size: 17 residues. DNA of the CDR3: TGTGCCAGTAGTATCCCAACGGGGATTAATAGCAATCAGCCCCAGCATTTT. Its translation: CASSIPTGINSNQPQHF. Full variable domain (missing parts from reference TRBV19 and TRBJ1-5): DGGITQSPKYLFRKEGQNVTLSCEQNLNHDAMYWYRQDPGQGLRLIYYSQIVNDFQKGDIAEGYSVSREKKESFPLTVTSAQKNPTAFYLCASSIPTGINSNQPQHFGDGTRLSIL.

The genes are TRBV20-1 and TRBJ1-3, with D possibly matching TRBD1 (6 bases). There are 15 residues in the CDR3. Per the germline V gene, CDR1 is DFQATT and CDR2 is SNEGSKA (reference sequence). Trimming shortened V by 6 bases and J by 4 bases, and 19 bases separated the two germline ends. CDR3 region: CSAQTDSVIGNTIYF. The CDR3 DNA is TGCAGTGCGCAGACGGACAGTGTAATAGGAAACACCATATATTTT.

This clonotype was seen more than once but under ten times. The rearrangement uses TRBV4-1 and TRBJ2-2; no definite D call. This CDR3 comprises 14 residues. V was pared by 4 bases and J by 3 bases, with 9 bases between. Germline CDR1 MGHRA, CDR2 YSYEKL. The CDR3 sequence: CASSPADYTGELFF. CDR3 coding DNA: TGCGCCAGCAGCCCCGCCGATTACACCGGGGAGCTGTTTTTT.

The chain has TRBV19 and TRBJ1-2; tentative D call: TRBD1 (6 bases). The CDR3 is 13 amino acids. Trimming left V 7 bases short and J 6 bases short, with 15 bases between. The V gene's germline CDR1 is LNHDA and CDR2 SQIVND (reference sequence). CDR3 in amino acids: CASNVGGGDGYTF. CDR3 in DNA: TGTGCCAGTAATGTTGGCGGGGGCGATGGCTACACCTTC.